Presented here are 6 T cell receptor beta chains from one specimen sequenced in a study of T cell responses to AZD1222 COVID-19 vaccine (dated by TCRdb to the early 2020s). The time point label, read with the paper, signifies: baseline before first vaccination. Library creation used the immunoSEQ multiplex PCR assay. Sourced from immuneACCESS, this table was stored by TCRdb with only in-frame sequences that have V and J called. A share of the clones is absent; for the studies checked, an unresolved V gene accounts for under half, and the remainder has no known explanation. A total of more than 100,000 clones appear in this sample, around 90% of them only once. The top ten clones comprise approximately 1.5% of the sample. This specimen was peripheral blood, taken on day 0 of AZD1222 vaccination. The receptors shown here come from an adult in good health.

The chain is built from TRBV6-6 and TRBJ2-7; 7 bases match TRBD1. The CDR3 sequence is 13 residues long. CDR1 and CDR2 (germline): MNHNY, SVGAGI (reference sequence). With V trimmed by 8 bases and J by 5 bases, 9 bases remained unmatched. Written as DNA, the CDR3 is TGTGCCAGCGCCTACAGGGGTAGCAACGAGCAGTACTTC. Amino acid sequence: CASAYRGSNEQYF.

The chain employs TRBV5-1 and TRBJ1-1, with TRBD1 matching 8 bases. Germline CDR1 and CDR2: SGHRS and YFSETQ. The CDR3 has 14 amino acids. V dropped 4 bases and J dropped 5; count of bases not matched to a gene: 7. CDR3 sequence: CASSIGTGGTEAFF. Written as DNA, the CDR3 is TGCGCCAGCAGCATAGGGACAGGAGGGACTGAAGCTTTCTTT.

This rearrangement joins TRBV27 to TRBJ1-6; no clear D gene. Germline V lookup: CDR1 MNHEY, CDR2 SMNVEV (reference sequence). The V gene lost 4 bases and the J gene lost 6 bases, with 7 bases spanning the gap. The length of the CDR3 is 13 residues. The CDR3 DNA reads TGTGCCAGCAGTTATGCGGTTAATTCACCCCTCCACTTT. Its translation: CASSYAVNSPLHF.

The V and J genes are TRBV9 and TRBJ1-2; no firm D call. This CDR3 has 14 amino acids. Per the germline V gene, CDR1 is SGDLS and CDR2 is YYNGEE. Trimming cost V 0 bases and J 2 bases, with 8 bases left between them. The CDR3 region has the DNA TGTGCCAGCAGCGTAGACGTGGGGAACTATGGCTACACCTTC. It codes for CASSVDVGNYGYTF.

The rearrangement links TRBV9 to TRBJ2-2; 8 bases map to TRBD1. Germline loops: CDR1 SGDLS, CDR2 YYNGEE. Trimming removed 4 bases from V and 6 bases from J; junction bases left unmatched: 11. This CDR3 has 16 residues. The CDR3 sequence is CASSWGTGGSPGELFF. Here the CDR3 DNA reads TGTGCCAGCAGCTGGGGGACAGGAGGGTCCCCCGGGGAGCTGTTTTTT.

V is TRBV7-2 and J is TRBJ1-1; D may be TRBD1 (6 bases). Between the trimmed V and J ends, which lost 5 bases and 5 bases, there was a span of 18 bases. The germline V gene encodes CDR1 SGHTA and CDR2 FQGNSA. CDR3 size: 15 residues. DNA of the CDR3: TGTGCCAGCAGCCCTCCAACAGGGCTAGAAACTGAAGCTTTCTTT. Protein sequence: CASSPPTGLETEAFF.